This T cell receptor beta chain was captured in a study of blood T cell repertoires in COVID-19. Across the study: COVID-19 samples, acute and convalescent, were from the United States, Italy and Spain. T cells, B-cell-depleted T cells, or PBMCs provided the cDNA or gDNA that served as material.

In the study's own analysis: Quantification of nucleated cells was approximated via reference gene primer amplification. The protocol was immunoSEQ multiplex PCR, while the TCRdb copy is restricted to in-frame clones and leaves out a portion. V and J calls and clone size are those listed in that table; D and trimming were worked out from the DNA. In the table there are about 50,000 clones, roughly 87% of which are singletons. Trimming cost V 4 bases and J 0 bases; bases outside gene matches: 9. This CDR3 region has 17 residues. Looked up from germline, CDR1 is LNHDA and CDR2 is SQIVND (reference sequence).

The source of this sequence is a woman aged 80 or older with acute or convalescent COVID-19. V and J are TRBV19 and TRBJ2-1; 7 bases match TRBD1. Sequencing used peripheral blood. The CDR3 bases are TGTGCCAGTAGTACCTTTTTAAGGGGGCTCTCCTACAATGAGCAGTTCTTC. Translation: CASSTFLRGLSYNEQFF.